This T cell receptor beta chain was obtained from a study of cytomegalovirus exposure and HLA in healthy donors (dated by TCRdb to 2015 to 2018). For the wider study: According to an earlier analysis of 587 of the donors, about 179 million T cells yielded over 100 million unique TCR beta sequences and roughly 280 Gb of sequence data. Of the roughly 420 genotyped donors, roughly 76% were placed in the genetic ancestry cluster associated with self-reported Caucasian donors. HLA typing included class I and class II loci at four-digit resolution. Roughly five DR-DQ haplotypes were treated as single units for association and clustering because of strong linkage in the cohort. Among some 400 genotyped donors of the cohort, an average of about 240,000 unique TCR beta nucleotide sequences was sequenced per donor, of which roughly 17% were non-productive. Around 320 gigabases of sequencing data and tens of millions of unique TCR sequences were included in an early release covering about 600 HLA-typed donors. The study was designed to test whether signatures of past pathogen exposure could be identified by cataloging public T cell receptors. Typing coverage varied by locus: about 620-630 donors for A, B, C, DRB1 and DQB1; about 520 for DQA1; 600 to 610 for DPA1; approximately 490 for DPB1. A later genetic analysis used genome-wide SNP genotypes for about 65% of the 666 donors, treating that subset as a discovery cohort. All discovery cohort repertoires had been generated on a single sequencing platform. In the later analysis, no new phenotypic data were used to find candidate immune exposures; instead, reliance was placed on TCR beta sequences and their occurrence across donors. To decide whether each TCR beta V gene segment behaved as functional or pseudogenic, an earlier analysis of some 600 of the donors relied on high-throughput TCR beta sequencing. In a later analysis, previously published TCR beta repertoires from several hundred donors were re-analyzed and high-resolution HLA genotyping was added so that TCR occurrence patterns could be studied. Along with the approximately 700-subject first cohort, a separate validation cohort of some 130 different subjects was used. To predict cytomegalovirus infection status, the study combined high-throughput TCR immunosequencing, statistical association of individual TCRs with disease status, and machine learning. The T cell repertoires of some 700 subjects were profiled by immunosequencing and related to cytomegalovirus serostatus. Donor age, sex, ethnicity and CMV serostatus were collected together with the repertoire data. Here is what the overall study found, with its caveats: The study gave a list of 150 to 200 TCR beta chains associated with cytomegalovirus. In vitro tests confirmed that a few of the cytomegalovirus-associated TCR beta chains recognize cytomegalovirus antigens. In a later genetic analysis, a missense DCLRE1C variant was associated with V-gene and J-gene trimming of TCR beta chains, and the association was replicated in an independent cohort. According to a later analysis, most CMV-associated TCR beta chains appeared to be HLA-restricted, and the HLA associations seemed to be driven largely by CMV exposure. In a later analysis, 15,000 to 20,000 TCR beta sequences were associated with specific HLA alleles at a false discovery rate of 0.05. HLA typing was unavailable for some donors at each locus, so association tests used only the typed subset. The authors suggested that the approach could potentially be generalized to other disease states and immunological phenotypes. A further reported finding was that TCR beta sequences accurately predicted the HLA-A and HLA-B alleles for most subjects in the first cohort. The cohort was sequenced for TCR beta chains only, and without alpha or paired-chain data the features that could be detected were limited. Roughly uniform sequencing depth across donors was assumed in presence/absence analyses, although this assumption may not hold. A later genetic analysis reported fewer N-insertions in productive TCRs among donors in an Asian-associated ancestry cluster than the roughly 670-donor mean. The 87-base-pair reads could not distinguish some IMGT-functional V segments, including TRBV6-2 and TRBV6-3, so those segments were excluded. Linkage disequilibrium might explain the correlated functional status among segregating V segments, but an unknown experimental factor could not be ruled out. Immune exposure information for the cohort was limited to CMV serostatus. An earlier analysis of approximately 600 of the donors showed that most TCR beta V segments appeared in productive rearrangements either about 87% or about 30% of the time, which broadly matched IMGT annotations. Because counts were too low, approximately 15 rarely observed V segments, including chromosome 9 orphons, were excluded from the earlier analysis of some 540 of the donors. Cytomegalovirus status was reported to be diagnosed by the classifier with high specificity and sensitivity in both the original and validation cohorts. In a later analysis, HLA-associated TCR beta chains showed more clonal expansion and lower generation probabilities than non-associated chains that were equally common. In a later analysis, several top co-occurrence clusters were reported to appear linked to parvovirus B19, influenza, CMV and Epstein-Barr virus. A group of highly shared sequence variants was considered likely to be a technical artifact of the sequencing pipeline. When HLA alleles, especially DR and DQ, strongly co-occurred, TCR associations were difficult to assign to individual alleles. In a later analysis, TCR association rates were found to vary across HLA loci, with the most associated TCRs seen for DRB1 alleles and the fewest for HLA-C alleles. Most TCR sequences were seen in very few donors, while some public TCRs were found in many individuals.

Note on this clone: Its specific antigen is unknown.

The cohort was made up of roughly 670 healthy bone marrow donors. At the time of sampling, all cohort members were nominally healthy, though unrecorded immune exposures were likely present. The donor tested CMV seronegative and was one of the 352 seronegative cohort members. Each donor provided a peripheral blood sample, and peripheral blood mononuclear cells were used for TCR beta sequencing. Genomic DNA extraction from the blood cell samples was performed with the Qiagen DNeasy Blood Extraction Kit. To prepare the library, the immunoSEQ multiplex PCR assay was applied. A mixture of 60 forward primers for TCR Vbeta segments and 13 reverse primers for TCR Jbeta segments was used in the multiplex PCR. Amplification of the CDR3 region of rearranged TCR beta genes was performed with a multiplex PCR assay on genomic DNA. The Illumina HiSeq System was used to sequence the amplified TCR beta libraries as 87-base-pair reads. Regarding the original processing steps: A later analysis tallied tens of millions of unique TCR beta chains across the 666 repertoires, and approximately 9.9 million of those chains were shared by two or more donors. Raw reads were error-corrected and collapsed into unique sequences with a nearest-neighbor algorithm that merged closely related sequences to remove PCR and sequencing errors. To assign V, D and J gene segments, CDR3 sequences were aligned to IMGT reference sequences. For a sequence to be retained, a match of at least six nucleotides to both a V gene segment and a J gene segment was required. A rearrangement was called productive if the CDR3 had no stop codons and remained in frame with V and J, and every other rearrangement was called non-productive. Following IMGT convention, CDR3 was defined as the stretch from the second conserved V-encoded cysteine to the conserved J-encoded phenylalanine. In an earlier analysis of roughly 580 of the donors, sequences lacking an unambiguous match to a single V gene segment were excluded. In an earlier analysis of 587 of the donors, a V segment was called functional when productive rearrangements were above 56.7%, and segregating when the standard deviation between donors exceeded 5%. A statistical classification framework was built to diagnose cytomegalovirus status from the catalog of TCR beta chain sequences. In a later analysis, V and J genes were assigned by comparing TCR nucleotide sequences against IMGT/GENE-DB human TR gene sequences. Using the TCRdist pipeline, a later analysis assigned CDR3 sequences along with most-parsimonious VDJ recombination scenarios. In a later analysis, each TCR beta chain was defined by its CDR3 amino acid sequence together with its V-gene family, and reads without a unique V-gene family were excluded. As a way to deal with suspected cross-contamination and a sequencing artifact, a later analysis dropped 640 or so nucleotide sequences that were highly shared and had low generation probability. For each public chain, a later analysis derived a clonal expansion index from normalized ranks of inferred template counts within each repertoire. Generation probabilities in a later analysis came from a VDJ recombination model fitted to out-of-frame rearrangements, and those results were checked against IGoR. A later analysis scored TCR-TCR, TCR-HLA and TCR-CMV co-occurrence with hypergeometric tests, applying a repertoire-size bias correction to TCR pairs. A later analysis estimated false discovery rates by permuting HLA or CMV assignments 20 times. In a later analysis, co-occurring TCRs were grouped using DBSCAN, and TCRdist sequence similarity was added for clustering within HLA-allele-positive subsets. Repertoires with fewer than 30,000 or more than 120,000 public chains were left out of co-occurrence clustering, as were about five repertoires with anomalous nucleotide sharing. The clones in this table, taken by TCRdb from immuneACCESS, are in-frame only. Not every clone is retained; where verified, under half of the shortfall comes from an unresolved V gene, and the cause of the rest is unknown. V, J and clone size derive from that table, while D and trimming were established from the DNA sequence. The sample table gives approximately 120,000 clones. Around 2.2% of the sample lies in the top ten.

CDR3 length: 13 amino acids, cysteine to phenylalanine. This entry keeps only the CDR3 DNA: 39 bases, framed from base 1. Via the germline V gene, CDR1 is MNHNS and CDR2 SASEGT. Cut back by 6 bases and 4 bases, the V and J ends lie 10 bases apart. The rearrangement joined TRBV6-1 to TRBJ2-1; the best D guess is TRBD1, with 6 bases matching. This clonotype originated in a man in his forties in good health and CMV-seronegative. The sample was PBMCs. DNA sequence: TGTGCCAGCAGGGCCGGACAGTACAATGAGCAGTTCTTC. The translation is CASRAGQYNEQFF.